Here is one TCR beta chain with its context. This receptor's antigen is unknown. The sample holds no much larger clone one base away, and base qualities are not on file. The sample originates from a study of cytomegalovirus exposure and HLA in healthy donors (dated by TCRdb to about 2017). For the study in its entirety: According to a later analysis, the 120 or so validation repertoires were produced on the same platform as the 700 or so repertoires of the first cohort. Besides the first cohort of approximately 670 subjects, a separate validation cohort made up of 90 to 150 different subjects was used. To predict cytomegalovirus infection status, the study brought together high-throughput TCR immunosequencing, statistical association of individual TCRs with disease status, and machine learning. The study was designed to test whether signatures of past pathogen exposure could be identified by cataloging public T cell receptors. Results and caveats for the whole study, not just this receptor: A later analysis found that TCRs clustered in the first cohort also tended to co-occur in the roughly 120 validation repertoires, with 94% of cluster scores above 0. A few of the identified cytomegalovirus-associated TCR beta chains were confirmed in vitro to be specific for cytomegalovirus antigens. In the study, some 180 TCR beta chains were listed as associated with cytomegalovirus. All 120 or so repertoires were used to score co-occurrence in the validation cohort in a later analysis, because that analysis had no HLA typing for the cohort. The authors suggested that the approach could potentially be extended to other disease states and immunological phenotypes. Cytomegalovirus status was reported to be diagnosed by the classifier with high specificity and sensitivity in both the original and validation cohorts. Most TCR sequences were observed very rarely across donors, whereas some public TCRs were present in many individuals.

The CDR3 starts with the cysteine, ends with the phenylalanine, and has 14 residues. The read is trimmed to its CDR3 DNA, 42 bases read in frame from base 1. The CDR1 and CDR2 encoded by the germline V gene are SGHAT and FQNNGV. V and J lose 3 bases and 4 bases, and a span of 9 bases separates them. The donors belonged to the validation cohort of about 120 subjects, which was separate from the roughly 670-subject first cohort. The library was built by means of the immunoSEQ multiplex PCR assay. The published analysis was carried out like this. To diagnose cytomegalovirus status from the catalog of TCR beta chain sequences, a statistical classification framework was built. The table comes from immuneACCESS by way of TCRdb, which keeps in-frame sequences with V and J called. Part of the clones is missing from these tables; in studies checked, under half for an unresolved V gene and the rest for unknown reasons. The V and J calls and clone size come from that table; D and trimming were worked out from the DNA. The sample has more than 55,000 clones on record, approximately 96% of them singletons. Just over 0.9% of the sample comes from the top ten.

The sequence was collected from a young man in good health and CMV-seronegative. The chain employs TRBV11-2 and TRBJ2-2, with TRBD2 tentatively as D gene (5 bases match). Sequencing was performed on PBMCs. The base sequence is TGTGCCAGCAGCTTTATAGGAGGCACCGGGGAGCTGTTTTTT. Its product reads: CASSFIGGTGELFF.